This TCR beta chain was recovered during a study of T cell responses to AZD1222 COVID-19 vaccine. Findings and limits, study-wide: White British ancestry dominated among donors, who included more females, and clonal diversity was possibly underestimated. The study reported that nearly half of spike-specific TCRs target unmutated variant regions.

CDR3 size: 15 residues. Germline values: CDR1 SGHTA, CDR2 FQGNSA. Trimming cost V 1 base and J 2 bases, with 10 bases left between them. Only in-frame clones appear in the TCRdb table, and some are missing; sequencing was by immunoSEQ multiplex PCR. The sample yields roughly 180,000 clones, roughly nine tenths seen once. A remark on this clone: Its matching antigen is unknown.

Second-dose recipients at about 4 or about 12 weeks were treated as one pooled group. Source: peripheral blood, taken 28 days after the second AZD1222 dose. This TCR came from an adult who received the AZD1222 COVID-19 vaccine. The V call is TRBV7-2, the J call TRBJ2-3; D gene unclear. The CDR3: CASSLGLGNTDTQYF. The DNA for the CDR3 is TGTGCCAGCAGCTTAGGGCTGGGAAACACAGATACGCAGTATTTT.